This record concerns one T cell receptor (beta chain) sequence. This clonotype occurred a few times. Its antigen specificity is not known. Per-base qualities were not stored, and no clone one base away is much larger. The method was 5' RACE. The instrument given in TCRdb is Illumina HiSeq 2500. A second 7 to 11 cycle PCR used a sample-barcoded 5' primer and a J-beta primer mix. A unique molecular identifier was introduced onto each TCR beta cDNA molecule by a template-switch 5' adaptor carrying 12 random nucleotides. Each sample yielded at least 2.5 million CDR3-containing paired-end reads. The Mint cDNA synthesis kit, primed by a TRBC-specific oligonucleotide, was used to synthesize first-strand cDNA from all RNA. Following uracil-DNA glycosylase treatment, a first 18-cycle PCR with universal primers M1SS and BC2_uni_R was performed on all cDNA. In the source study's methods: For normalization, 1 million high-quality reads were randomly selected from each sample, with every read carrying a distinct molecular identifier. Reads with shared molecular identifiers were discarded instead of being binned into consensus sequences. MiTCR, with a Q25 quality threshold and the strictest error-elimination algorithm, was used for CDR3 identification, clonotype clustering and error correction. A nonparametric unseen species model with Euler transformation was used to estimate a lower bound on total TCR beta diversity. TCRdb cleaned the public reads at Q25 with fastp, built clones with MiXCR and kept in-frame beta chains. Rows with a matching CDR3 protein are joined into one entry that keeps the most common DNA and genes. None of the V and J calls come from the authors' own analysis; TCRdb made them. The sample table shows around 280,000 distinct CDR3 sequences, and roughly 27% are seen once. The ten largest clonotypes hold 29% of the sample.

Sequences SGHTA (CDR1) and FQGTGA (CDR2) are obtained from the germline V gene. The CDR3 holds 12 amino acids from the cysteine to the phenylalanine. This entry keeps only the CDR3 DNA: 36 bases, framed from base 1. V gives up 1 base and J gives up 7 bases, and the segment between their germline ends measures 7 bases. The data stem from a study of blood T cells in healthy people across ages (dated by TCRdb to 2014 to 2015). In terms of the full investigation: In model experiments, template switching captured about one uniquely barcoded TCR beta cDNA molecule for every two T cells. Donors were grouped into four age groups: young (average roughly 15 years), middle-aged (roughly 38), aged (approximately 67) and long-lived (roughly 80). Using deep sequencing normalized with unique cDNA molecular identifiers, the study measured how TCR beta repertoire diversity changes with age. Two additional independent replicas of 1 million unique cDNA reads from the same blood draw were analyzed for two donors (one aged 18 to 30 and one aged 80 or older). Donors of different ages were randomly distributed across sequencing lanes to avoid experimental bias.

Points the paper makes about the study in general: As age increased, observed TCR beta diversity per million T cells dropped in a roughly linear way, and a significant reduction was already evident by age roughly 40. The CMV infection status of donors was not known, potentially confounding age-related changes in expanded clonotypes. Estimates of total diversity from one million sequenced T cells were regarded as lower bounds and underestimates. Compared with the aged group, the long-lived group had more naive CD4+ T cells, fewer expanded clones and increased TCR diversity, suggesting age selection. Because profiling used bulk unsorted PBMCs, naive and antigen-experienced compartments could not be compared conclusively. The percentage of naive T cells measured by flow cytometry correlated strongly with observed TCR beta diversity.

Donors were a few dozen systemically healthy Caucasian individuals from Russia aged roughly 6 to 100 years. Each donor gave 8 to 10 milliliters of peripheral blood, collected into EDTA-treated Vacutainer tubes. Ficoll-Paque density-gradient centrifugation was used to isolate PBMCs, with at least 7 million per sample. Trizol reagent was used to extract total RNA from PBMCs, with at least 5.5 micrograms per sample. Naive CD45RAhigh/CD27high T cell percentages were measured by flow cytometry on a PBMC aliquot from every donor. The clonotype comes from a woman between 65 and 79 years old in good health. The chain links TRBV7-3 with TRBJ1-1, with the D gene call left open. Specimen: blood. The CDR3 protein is CASSLIGGEAFF. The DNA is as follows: TGTGCCAGCAGCTTAATAGGCGGTGAAGCTTTCTTT.